This is a list of T cell receptor beta chains from one sample in a study of control samples from healthy donors and cancer patients. Generated by immunoSEQ multiplex PCR, the TCRdb table keeps only in-frame clones and is missing some. The data contain about 130,000 clones, around nine tenths of them seen just once; the ten biggest clones take up 2.5%. Specimen: blood. The receptor set was obtained from a man between 40 and 49 years old in good health. Each CDR3 is given with its conserved first and last residue. Fields, in order: clone size, D gene, J gene, V gene, CDR3 length, CDR3 protein, CDR3 DNA. D genes are given only for firm matches. Rows give clone size only sometimes, using once, few, many, or a class for an expanded clone.

abundance: few
d_gene: -
j_gene: TRBJ1-1
v_gene: TRBV13
len: 15
CDR3aa: CASSQYRQGISEAFF
CDR3nt: TGTGCCAGCAGCCAATATCGTCAGGGGATCTCTGAAGCTTTCTTT

abundance: -
d_gene: -
j_gene: TRBJ2-1
v_gene: TRBV20-1
len: 14
CDR3aa: CSASKVSYYNEQFF
CDR3nt: TGCAGTGCTAGTAAGGTTTCCTATTACAATGAGCAGTTCTTC

abundance: once
d_gene: TRBD1
j_gene: TRBJ2-3
v_gene: TRBV5-1
len: 14
CDR3aa: CASSPGQDTDTQYF
CDR3nt: TGCGCCAGCAGCCCGGGACAGGACACAGATACGCAGTATTTT

abundance: -
d_gene: -
j_gene: TRBJ2-3
v_gene: TRBV7-6
len: 15
CDR3aa: CASSLAGGSTDTQYF
CDR3nt: TGTGCCAGCAGCTTAGCCGGGGGTAGCACAGATACGCAGTATTTT

abundance: -
d_gene: -
j_gene: TRBJ2-2
v_gene: TRBV19
len: 14
CDR3aa: CASREQKNTGELFF
CDR3nt: TGTGCCAGTAGAGAACAGAAGAACACCGGGGAGCTGTTTTTT

abundance: -
d_gene: -
j_gene: TRBJ1-3
v_gene: TRBV10-3
len: 15
CDR3aa: CAISEPNRAGNTIYF
CDR3nt: TGTGCCATCAGTGAGCCGAACAGGGCGGGAAACACCATATATTTT

abundance: -
d_gene: -
j_gene: TRBJ1-1
v_gene: TRBV5-4
len: 14
CDR3aa: CASSLVGKNTEAFF
CDR3nt: TGTGCCAGCAGCTTGGTGGGCAAGAACACTGAAGCTTTCTTT

abundance: -
d_gene: TRBD2
j_gene: TRBJ2-7
v_gene: TRBV20-1
len: 15
CDR3aa: CSASPGLAGGYEQYF
CDR3nt: TGCAGTGCTAGTCCGGGACTAGCGGGGGGCTACGAGCAGTACTTC

abundance: -
d_gene: -
j_gene: TRBJ2-3
v_gene: TRBV11-2
len: 12
CDR3aa: CASSPAKDTQYF
CDR3nt: TGTGCCAGCAGCCCCGCGAAGGATACGCAGTATTTT

abundance: once
d_gene: -
j_gene: TRBJ1-1
v_gene: TRBV5-4
len: 13
CDR3aa: CASSLFMNTEAFF
CDR3nt: TGTGCCAGCAGCTTGTTCATGAACACTGAAGCTTTCTTT

abundance: -
d_gene: TRBD1
j_gene: TRBJ2-7
v_gene: TRBV13
len: 14
CDR3aa: CASSSGQGLRGQYF
CDR3nt: TGTGCCAGCAGCAGTGGACAGGGCCTACGAGGGCAGTACTTC

abundance: once
d_gene: TRBD1
j_gene: TRBJ1-5
v_gene: TRBV2
len: 15
CDR3aa: CASSEDEGGDQPQHF
CDR3nt: TGTGCCAGCAGTGAAGATGAAGGGGGCGATCAGCCCCAGCATTTT

abundance: -
d_gene: -
j_gene: TRBJ2-6
v_gene: TRBV7-3
len: 15
CDR3aa: CASSFASSGANVLTF
CDR3nt: TGTGCCAGCAGCTTCGCGAGCTCTGGGGCCAACGTCCTGACTTTC

abundance: -
d_gene: -
j_gene: TRBJ2-7
v_gene: TRBV6-2/TRBV6-3
len: 13
CDR3aa: CASSFSANYEQYF
CDR3nt: TGTGCCAGCAGTTTCTCTGCCAATTACGAGCAGTACTTC

abundance: -
d_gene: -
j_gene: TRBJ1-1
v_gene: TRBV11-2
len: 14
CDR3aa: CASSLGQSNTEAFF
CDR3nt: TGTGCCAGCAGCTTAGGGCAGTCGAACACTGAAGCTTTCTTT

abundance: once
d_gene: -
j_gene: TRBJ2-3
v_gene: TRBV5-1
len: 15
CDR3aa: CASSLASAGTDTQYF
CDR3nt: TGCGCCAGCAGCTTGGCCTCGGCTGGCACAGATACGCAGTATTTT

abundance: -
d_gene: -
j_gene: TRBJ1-4
v_gene: TRBV19
len: 14
CDR3aa: CASRENSNGEKLFF
CDR3nt: TGTGCCAGTAGGGAAAATTCTAACGGTGAAAAACTGTTTTTT

abundance: few
d_gene: -
j_gene: TRBJ1-2
v_gene: TRBV6-1
len: 10
CDR3aa: CASSDYGYTF
CDR3nt: TGTGCCAGCAGTGATTATGGCTACACCTTC

abundance: -
d_gene: -
j_gene: TRBJ2-3
v_gene: TRBV18
len: 15
CDR3aa: CASSPGSPQRHTQYF
CDR3nt: TGTGCCAGCTCACCGGGTTCACCCCAACGACATACGCAGTATTTT

abundance: -
d_gene: -
j_gene: TRBJ1-6
v_gene: TRBV9
len: 15
CDR3aa: CASSSSGSGGSPLHF
CDR3nt: TGTGCCAGCAGCTCTTCGGGATCTGGAGGTTCACCCCTCCACTTT